These 7 T cell receptor beta chains share one sample of origin, sequenced in a study of blood T cell repertoires in COVID-19 (TCRdb year 2020). The library was made by the immunoSEQ multiplex PCR assay. TCRdb took over this immuneACCESS table, retaining in-frame rearrangements with V and J assigned. Such tables are incomplete; in checked studies, under half of the missing clones stem from an unresolved V gene, and the remainder is unexplained. This sample has fewer than 250,000 clones in its table, and 86% of those were observed once. Roughly 2.4% of the sample lies in the top ten. The sequencing sample was made of peripheral blood. The source of these receptors is a woman in her forties or fifties with acute or convalescent COVID-19.

The gene calls are TRBV5-1 and TRBJ1-4; weak D call: TRBD1 (5 bases). Germline V gene lookup returns CDR1 SGHRS and CDR2 YFSETQ. V was shortened by 0 bases and J by 5 bases, with 14 bases between the two germline ends. CDR3 length: 16 amino acids. CDR3 in DNA: TGCGCCAGCAGCTTGGGGAGGGGTGAAGGGAATGAAAAACTGTTTTTT. This translates into CASSLGRGEGNEKLFF.

The chain carries TRBV11-2 and TRBJ2-5; TRBD1 might be the D (6 bases). Trimming took 0 bases from V and 5 from J, leaving 10 bases between them. The CDR3 covers 14 residues. Germline V gene sequence: CDR1 SGHAT, CDR2 FQNNGV. DNA of the CDR3: TGTGCCAGCAGCTTAGAAAACAGGGTTGAGACCCAGTACTTC. Protein sequence: CASSLENRVETQYF.

The chain recombines TRBV7-2 with TRBJ2-1; 10 nucleotides agree with TRBD2. This CDR3 is 15 amino acids long. Trimming at V came to 3 bases and at J to 8 bases, leaving 7 bases not matched to a gene. Germline CDR1 and CDR2: SGHTA and FQGNSA. CDR3 loop: CASSFSGRSGDEQFF. The CDR3 nucleotides are TGTGCCAGCAGCTTTAGCGGGAGGTCGGGCGATGAGCAGTTCTTC.

The V and J genes are TRBV7-9 and TRBJ1-5; a weak D match, TRBD1 (5 bases). V dropped 1 base and J dropped 6 bases, with 7 bases sitting between them. Germline CDR1 SEHNR, CDR2 FQNEAQ (reference sequence). This CDR3 spans 13 amino acids. CDR3 loop: CASSLEGPQPQHF. The CDR3 DNA reads TGTGCCAGCAGCTTAGAGGGGCCTCAGCCCCAGCATTTT. Together with reference TRBV7-9 and TRBJ1-5, the CDR3 gives the full variable domain: DTGVSQNPRHKITKRGQNVTFRCDPISEHNRLYWYRQTLGQGPEFLTYFQNEAQLEKSRLLSDRFSAERPKGSFSTLEIQRTEQGDSAMYLCASSLEGPQPQHFGDGTRLSIL.

The chain joins TRBV7-8 to TRBJ2-1, with D possibly matching TRBD1 (5 bases). V lost 5 bases to trimming and J lost 6 bases, with 11 bases between them. Germline CDR1 and CDR2: SGHVS and FQNEAQ. The CDR3 is 13 amino acids. The CDR3 spells CASSITRGNEQFF. In nucleotides, the CDR3 is TGTGCCAGCAGCATAACAAGGGGCAATGAGCAGTTCTTC.

The chain carries TRBV6-5 and TRBJ2-5; TRBD1 agrees at 7 bases. Trimming removed 5 bases from V and 4 bases from J; junction bases left unmatched: 4. The CDR3 has 13 amino acids. The germline gives CDR1 MNHEY, CDR2 SVGAGI. CDR3 amino acids: CASSRGLGETQYF. The CDR3 DNA follows: TGTGCCAGCAGTAGGGGGCTCGGAGAGACCCAGTACTTC.

The genes are TRBV11-3 and TRBJ1-3; D is unclear. Germline-derived CDR1 and CDR2 are SGHNT and YENEEA. V lost 2 bases and J 4 bases, leaving 6 bases between the germline ends. CDR3 size: 13 residues. Here the CDR3 reads CASSLSPGNTIYF. Written as DNA, the CDR3 is TGTGCCAGCAGCTTATCTCCGGGAAACACCATATATTTT.